Listed below are T cell receptor beta chains from one sample, sequenced in a study of shared clonotypes between healthy human individuals. TCRdb keeps only in-frame clones here, not all; method: immunoSEQ multiplex PCR. The top ten hold more than 30% of the sample, which has some 690,000 clones, less than 95% seen once. The sequencing input was memory CD8+ T cells from PBMCs. All receptors come from a man aged 18 to 30 in good health. Some clones in this sample may be carry-over from other donors' samples. The CDR3 runs from the conserved cysteine through the conserved F or W. A D gene is named only where the DNA matches it firmly. The size of a clone is reported for some rows only, either as once, few or many, or as a class for expanded clones.

TRBV28	TRBJ2-5	NA	NA	CASRFTTGEETQYF	TGTGCCAGCAGATTTACCACTGGTGAGGAGACCCAGTACTTC
TRBV28	TRBJ1-1	NA	NA	CASSLSRAEAFF	TGTGCCAGCAGTTTATCCCGGGCTGAAGCTTTCTTT
TRBV5-5	TRBJ2-7	NA	NA	CASSLEISGPPGARYEQYF	TGTGCCAGCAGCTTGGAAATATCGGGCCCCCCAGGGGCGCGATACGAGCAGTACTTC
TRBV7-9	TRBJ1-1	NA	NA	CASTFGGAGTEAFF	TGTGCCAGCACCTTTGGGGGGGCAGGCACTGAAGCTTTCTTT
TRBV7-8	TRBJ2-5	NA	NA	CASSPEQETQYF	TGTGCCAGCAGCCCAGAGCAAGAGACCCAGTACTTC
TRBV27	TRBJ2-7	NA	NA	CASSTTPGRTYEQYF	TGTGCCAGCAGCACAACGCCGGGAAGGACCTACGAGCAGTACTTC
TRBV27	TRBJ2-7	NA	TRBD1	CASSSTGTGDEQYF	TGTGCCAGCAGTTCCACCGGGACAGGCGACGAGCAGTACTTC
TRBV28	TRBJ2-3	NA	NA	CASSFGAASTDTQYF	TGTGCCAGCAGTTTTGGCGCAGCTAGCACAGATACGCAGTATTTT
TRBV4-3	TRBJ2-2	NA	TRBD1	CASGDRVSGELFF	TGCGCCAGCGGGGACAGGGTTTCCGGGGAGCTGTTTTTT
TRBV10-3	TRBJ2-1	once	NA	CAISEFWRYTRPNEQFF	TGTGCCATCAGTGAGTTTTGGAGGTATACCCGTCCAAATGAGCAGTTCTTC
TRBV11-2	TRBJ2-1	few	NA	CASSLGGSWDEQFF	TGTGCCAGCAGCTTAGGCGGTAGCTGGGATGAGCAGTTCTTC
TRBV7-9	TRBJ2-4	once	NA	CASSPMGGAAKNIQYF	TGTGCCAGCAGCCCCATGGGGGGAGCGGCCAAAAACATTCAGTACTTC
TRBV4-3	TRBJ2-3	NA	NA	CASSQGLMLELTDTQYF	TGCGCCAGCAGCCAAGGGTTGATGCTCGAACTGACAGATACGCAGTATTTT
TRBV19	TRBJ2-1	NA	NA	CASSKTSFDEQFF	TGTGCCAGTAGTAAGACTAGTTTCGATGAGCAGTTCTTC
TRBV27	TRBJ2-7	NA	TRBD2	CASSYGTSYEQYF	TGTGCCAGCAGCTATGGGACTAGTTACGAGCAGTACTTC
TRBV7-9	TRBJ2-1	NA	TRBD1	CASRGQESVNEQFF	TGTGCCAGCAGGGGACAGGAATCTGTTAATGAGCAGTTCTTC
TRBV19	TRBJ1-5	NA	NA	CASSIGQKQGYSNQPQHF	TGTGCCAGTAGTATAGGACAGAAACAGGGTTATAGCAATCAGCCCCAGCATTTT
TRBV6-5	TRBJ1-2	NA	TRBD1	CASSRDRASGYTF	TGTGCCAGCAGCCGGGACAGGGCGAGCGGCTACACCTTC
TRBV2	TRBJ2-7	NA	NA	CASRATYEQYF	TGTGCCAGCAGAGCTACCTACGAGCAGTACTTC
TRBV7-8	TRBJ2-7	NA	NA	CASSLSARETPYEQYF	TGTGCCAGCAGCTTATCGGCCAGGGAGACCCCCTACGAGCAGTACTTC
TRBV11-2	TRBJ1-4	NA	NA	CASSLRVGWGEKLFF	TGTGCCAGCAGCTTGAGGGTGGGATGGGGTGAAAAACTGTTTTTT
TRBV5-1	TRBJ2-1	NA	NA	CASSPRDYNEQFF	TGCGCCAGCAGCCCCCGCGATTACAATGAGCAGTTCTTC
TRBV27	TRBJ2-7	NA	NA	CASSSLDYEQYF	TGTGCCAGCAGCTCGCTTGACTACGAGCAGTACTTC
TRBV18	TRBJ2-7	few	TRBD1	CASSPKDRTTPYEQYF	TGTGCCAGCTCACCCAAGGACAGGACGACCCCCTACGAGCAGTACTTC
TRBV18	TRBJ2-7	NA	TRBD2	CASSPLLAGASYEQYF	TGTGCCAGCTCACCACTCCTAGCGGGGGCCTCCTACGAGCAGTACTTC
TRBV29-1	TRBJ2-7	NA	NA	CSVERENSYEQYF	TGCAGCGTTGAAAGGGAAAACTCCTACGAGCAGTACTTC
TRBV11-2	TRBJ2-5	NA	TRBD2	CASSGLADYPQETQYF	TGTGCCAGCAGCGGGCTAGCGGACTACCCGCAAGAGACCCAGTACTTC
TRBV7-2	TRBJ2-7	NA	TRBD2	CASSLVAGGPNEQYF	TGTGCCAGCAGCTTAGTAGCGGGAGGGCCCAACGAGCAGTACTTC
TRBV6-1	TRBJ1-2	once	NA	CASSEATGRGVRYGYTF	TGTGCCAGCAGTGAAGCTACTGGCAGGGGTGTTAGGTATGGCTACACCTTC
TRBV9	TRBJ2-7	NA	NA	CASSVGVGTAYEQYF	TGTGCCAGCAGCGTAGGGGTGGGTACTGCCTACGAGCAGTACTTC
TRBV6-1	TRBJ2-7	NA	TRBD1	CASNLKGDRVYEQYF	TGTGCCAGCAACCTAAAAGGGGACAGGGTCTACGAGCAGTACTTC
TRBV9	TRBJ2-2	NA	TRBD2	CASSETSGRALGELFF	TGTGCCAGCAGCGAGACTAGCGGGAGGGCCCTCGGGGAGCTGTTTTTT
TRBV7-6	TRBJ2-2	NA	NA	CASSLAELRGELFF	TGTGCCAGCAGCTTAGCGGAACTTAGGGGGGAGCTGTTTTTT
TRBV29-1	TRBJ1-2	NA	TRBD1	CSVEEYGQGYVSYGYTF	TGCAGCGTTGAAGAGTACGGACAGGGTTATGTATCGTATGGCTACACCTTC
TRBV19	TRBJ1-2	NA	NA	CASHTAGYGYTF	TGTGCCAGTCATACGGCAGGCTATGGCTACACCTTC
TRBV7-6	TRBJ1-1	few	NA	CASSLGWLSGQGTEAFF	TGTGCCAGCAGCTTAGGCTGGTTGTCAGGGCAAGGGACTGAAGCTTTCTTT
TRBV27	TRBJ2-3	NA	TRBD2	CASRKLAGSTDTQYF	TGTGCCAGCAGGAAACTAGCGGGAAGCACAGATACGCAGTATTTT
TRBV4-3	TRBJ1-5	NA	NA	CASSQDQGLGQPQHF	TGCGCCAGCAGCCAAGATCAGGGGCTCGGTCAGCCCCAGCATTTT
TRBV28	TRBJ2-7	NA	TRBD2	CASSPWGGSYEQYF	TGTGCCAGCAGCCCCTGGGGGGGATCCTACGAGCAGTACTTC
TRBV19	TRBJ1-5	NA	TRBD1	CASSINRAGGQPQHF	TGTGCCAGTAGTATTAACAGGGCAGGGGGACAGCCCCAGCATTTT
TRBV9	TRBJ2-7	NA	TRBD1	CASSAPGTGEVEQYF	TGTGCCAGCAGCGCACCCGGGACAGGGGAAGTCGAGCAGTACTTC
TRBV20-1	TRBJ1-1	many	NA	CSAIPAAEAFF	TGCAGTGCAATTCCTGCGGCAGAAGCTTTCTTT
TRBV19	TRBJ1-1	NA	NA	CASSIPFRGANTEAFF	TGTGCCAGTAGTATCCCTTTTCGAGGGGCGAACACTGAAGCTTTCTTT
TRBV7-8	TRBJ2-1	NA	NA	CASSVARSYNEQFF	TGTGCCAGCAGCGTGGCTCGGTCCTACAATGAGCAGTTCTTC
TRBV7-9	TRBJ2-1	NA	NA	CASSTSLSAGGVNEQFF	TGTGCCAGCAGCACAAGTCTGTCCGCGGGTGGGGTTAATGAGCAGTTCTTC
TRBV7-6	TRBJ2-7	NA	TRBD2	CASSASGTSGPLLLMHEQYF	TGTGCCAGCAGCGCTTCAGGGACTAGCGGGCCCCTTCTCCTAATGCACGAGCAGTACTTC
TRBV5-1	TRBJ1-3	NA	TRBD1	CASSLVGQGSGNTIYF	TGCGCCAGCAGCTTGGTTGGACAGGGATCAGGAAACACCATATATTTT
TRBV10-3	TRBJ2-7	NA	TRBD2	CAIRSGGRVHEQYF	TGTGCCATCAGGAGCGGGGGGCGCGTCCACGAGCAGTACTTC
TRBV7-9	TRBJ2-7	NA	TRBD2	CASSAQLGTSKYEQYF	TGTGCCAGCAGCGCGCAACTCGGGACTAGTAAGTACGAGCAGTACTTC
TRBV5-4	TRBJ2-7	NA	NA	CASSRPGGGYEQYF	TGTGCCAGCAGTCGGCCGGGTGGGGGCTACGAGCAGTACTTC
TRBV5-8	TRBJ1-5	once	NA	CASSLARVGGQPQHF	TGTGCCAGCAGCTTGGCCCGGGTGGGCGGTCAGCCCCAGCATTTT
TRBV4-1	TRBJ2-1	NA	NA	CASSHRGNYNEQFF	TGCGCCAGCAGCCACCGCGGGAACTACAATGAGCAGTTCTTC